This T cell receptor (beta chain) was captured by sequencing in a study of CD8 T cells in Susac syndrome. cDNA came from around 0.5 to 1 ug RNA primed by random hexamers. TCRdb reanalysed the immunoSEQ multiplex PCR reads using MiXCR and keeps one entry per CDR3 protein. This sample has 120,000 to 150,000 distinct CDR3 sequences, with roughly 95% found just once. The TCR was taken from a human donor with Susac syndrome. Sequencing was performed on CD4+ T cells from PBMCs.

In DNA, the CDR3 is TGTGCCAGCAGAGCACCTCAGGGGGGAGAGGCTGAAGCTTTCTTT. Residues: CASRAPQGGEAEAFF. The V call is TRBV3-1, the J call TRBJ1-1, with 7 positions matching TRBD1. Germline V lookup: CDR1 LGHDT, CDR2 YNNKEL (reference sequence). Trimming removed 6 bases from V and 6 bases from J; junction bases left unmatched: 13. The CDR3 has 15 residues.